Following are 2 T cell receptor beta chains from one sample sequenced in a study of early T cells in non-severe SARS-CoV-2 infection. In TCRdb, the 5' RACE reads were re-called with MiXCR into one record per CDR3 protein. This table holds over 70,000 distinct CDR3 sequences, approximately 15% found once. The sequenced sample consisted of whole blood. These receptors all stem from an adult who was a healthcare worker with PCR-confirmed SARS-CoV-2 infection or an uninfected control (not recorded which).

The table lists this clonotype with many counts. The V and J genes are TRBV7-6 and TRBJ1-4; a weak D match, TRBD1 (5 bases). The CDR3 spans 15 residues. Germline V gene data show CDR1 as SGHVS and CDR2 as FNYEAQ. V lost 5 bases and J lost 10, with 20 bases in between. The CDR3 sequence is CASSPMGPGQGKLFF. Written as DNA, the CDR3 is TGTGCCAGCAGCCCTATGGGCCCCGGTCAGGGAAAACTGTTTTTT.

This clonotype was seen more than once but under ten times. This chain links TRBV9 with TRBJ2-4; D gene ambiguous. Germline values: CDR1 SGDLS, CDR2 YYNGEE. This CDR3 has 14 amino acids. Trimming removed 3 bases from V and 6 bases from J, with 13 bases in between. The DNA for the CDR3 is TGTGCCAGCAGCGGCTCGTCGGACGGAAACATTCAGTACTTC. Its translation is CASSGSSDGNIQYF.